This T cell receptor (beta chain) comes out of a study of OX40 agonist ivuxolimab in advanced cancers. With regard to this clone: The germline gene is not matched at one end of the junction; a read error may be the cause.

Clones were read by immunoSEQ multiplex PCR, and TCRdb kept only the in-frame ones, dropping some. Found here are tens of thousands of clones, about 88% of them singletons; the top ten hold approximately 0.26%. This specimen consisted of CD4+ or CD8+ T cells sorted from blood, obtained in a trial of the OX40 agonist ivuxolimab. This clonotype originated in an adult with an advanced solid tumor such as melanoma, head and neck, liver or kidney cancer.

The CDR3 nucleotides read TGTGCCAGCAGCAACGTCGTTGGGGACAGGGGGATCTTT. Residues: CASSNVVGDRGIF. The chain has TRBV28 and TRBJ1-1; 11 nucleotides align to TRBD1. The CDR3 spans 13 residues. CDR1 MDHEN and CDR2 SYDVKM come from the germline V gene.